This TCR beta chain was recovered during a study of radiation and T cells in renal cell carcinoma. Study context: Nephrectomy followed 15 Gy stereotactic body radiation by 4 weeks. Whole-study results and caveats: Pretreatment tumor biopsies were lacking, so baseline clonotypes are unknown.

This CDR3 is built from 15 residues. V shed 6 bases, J shed 0 bases, and the junction held 5 bases outside the gene matches. The germline CDR1 and CDR2 sequences are SNHLY and FYNNEI. As regards this clone: Antigen unknown.

The method was immunoSEQ multiplex PCR; TCRdb's version includes in-frame clones alone and lacks a portion of them. In the table there are about 150,000 clones, 80% to 90% of which are singletons. The time point: blood 2 weeks post-SBRT. Documented treatment: 15 Gy SBRT to primary tumor, nephrectomy 4 weeks later. The tumor was a clear cell renal cell carcinoma. The clonotype was recovered from a woman aged 50 to 65 with renal cell carcinoma. Here the sequenced sample was blood, taken from a patient whose treatment included radiotherapy and nephrectomy. The chain carries TRBV2 and TRBJ1-1, with 9 positions matching TRBD1. CDR3 residues: CASRLGQGLNTEAFF. In DNA form, the CDR3 reads TGTGCCAGCAGGCTGGGACAGGGTTTGAACACTGAAGCTTTCTTT.